The clone carrying this T cell receptor (beta chain) was detected a few times. Antigen: not known. The data are from a study of identical twins. Study-wide results and limits: Weaker excess sharing between twins was seen in beta out-of-frame sequences. These conclusions were based on statistical analysis (cross-sectional, not following the same donors).

Addition of a universal primer site occurred through template switching, and cDNA carried unique molecular identifiers. MiXCR, applied by TCRdb to the 5' RACE reads, yields one record per CDR3 protein. The repertoire holds roughly 1.6 million distinct CDR3 sequences, with under 35% as singletons. Looked up from germline, CDR1 is ENHRY and CDR2 is SYGVKD. CDR3 size: 16 residues. The ends were cut back, 0 bases at V and 1 base at J, with 12 bases in the middle. Sequences were obtained from cord blood. The source is a newborn girl in good health. The V gene is TRBV10-3, the J gene TRBJ1-1; D gene ambiguous. CDR3 sequence (DNA): TGTGCCATCAGTGAGTCGGCTCCTCGACAGAACACTGAAGCTTTCTTT. It encodes CAISESAPRQNTEAFF.